The present entry profiles one T cell receptor (beta chain) with its context. Its antigen is still unknown. The data are from a study of beta chain features in type 1 diabetes. Broader study findings: Significant though moderate, a shortening of TCRB CDR3s appeared in all four CD4+ subsets of Type 1 diabetes patients.

Expressed TCRB transcripts were sequenced, since all the RNA that had been isolated was reverse transcribed. Deep immunoSEQ sequencing covered naive, central memory and regulatory T cell samples. Method: immunoSEQ multiplex PCR; TCRdb's copy keeps in-frame clones and lacks some. The sample carries a few hundred thousand clones, 9.5% to 10% recorded once. There are 13 residues in the CDR3. Germline-derived CDR1 and CDR2 are MNHNS and SASEGT. V was cut by 1 base and J by 13 bases, with 13 bases left in between. Sequenced material: central memory CD4+ T cells from blood. The clonotype was recovered from a man aged 25-45 years with type 1 diabetes. The chain is built from TRBV6-1 and TRBJ2-2; D is unresolved. This CDR3 reads CASSEGLEPGLFF. The DNA of the CDR3 is TGTGCCAGCAGTGAAGGTCTGGAGCCGGGGCTGTTTTTT.